This TCR beta chain was found in a study of cytomegalovirus exposure and HLA in healthy donors. Profiling relied on immunoSEQ multiplex PCR, and the TCRdb table lists in-frame clones only, not all of them. The table includes 180,000 or so clones, more than 75% detected once. In germline, CDR1 is SGDLS, CDR2 YYNGEE. Germline trimming cut 3 bases from V and 3 bases from J; bases unmatched to any gene: 8. This CDR3 is 15 amino acids long. The sequenced sample was PBMCs. This sequence was found in a woman between 25 and 40 years old in good health and CMV-seronegative. This chain uses TRBV9 with TRBJ1-1; 7 nucleotides line up with TRBD1. Here the CDR3 reads CASSDQGVLDTEAFF. The CDR3 DNA reads TGTGCCAGCAGCGACCAGGGGGTCTTGGACACTGAAGCTTTCTTT. Complete variable domain (other parts from reference TRBV9 and TRBJ1-1): DSGVTQTPKHLITATGQRVTLRCSPRSGDLSVYWYQQSLDQGLQFLIQYYNGEERAKGNILERFSAQQFPDLHSELNLSSLELGDSALYFCASSDQGVLDTEAFFGQGTRLTVV.